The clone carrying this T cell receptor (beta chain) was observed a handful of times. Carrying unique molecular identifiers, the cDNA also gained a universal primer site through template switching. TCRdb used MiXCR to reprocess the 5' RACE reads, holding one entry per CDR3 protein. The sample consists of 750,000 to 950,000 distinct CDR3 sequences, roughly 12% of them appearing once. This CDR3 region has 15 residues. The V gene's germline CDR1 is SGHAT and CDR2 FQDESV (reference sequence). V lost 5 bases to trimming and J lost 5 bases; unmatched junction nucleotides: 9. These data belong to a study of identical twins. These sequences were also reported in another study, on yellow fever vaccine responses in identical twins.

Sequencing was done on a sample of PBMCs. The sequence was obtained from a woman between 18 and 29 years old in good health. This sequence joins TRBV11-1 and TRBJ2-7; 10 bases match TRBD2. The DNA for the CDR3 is TGTGCCAGCAGCCCGAGACTAGCGGGCAGCGACGAGCAGTACTTC. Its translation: CASSPRLAGSDEQYF.